This TCR beta chain was sequenced for a study of regulatory T cells in long-lasting Graves disease. The sample's time point: persistent/refractory GD, antithyroid drugs over 5 years with positive TRAb. From RNA extracted from PBMCs, the TCR library was made. Graves' disease diagnoses followed American Thyroid Association guidelines. Notes on this clonotype: As yet, its antigen is unknown.

Building of the TCR beta libraries involved iRepertoire HTBI primers and Arm-PCR of CDR3 regions. MiXCR, applied by TCRdb to the multiplex PCR reads, yields one record per CDR3 protein. The table includes roughly 400,000 distinct CDR3 sequences, roughly 20% detected once. Study-level results: Lower TCR diversity was seen in persistent Graves' patients than in newly diagnosed ones.

CDR3 length equals 15 residues. Trimming took off 5 bases at V and 5 bases at J, with 18 bases between the two ends. Germline V CDR1 and CDR2: MNHNS, SASEGT. Sequenced material: peripheral blood mononuclear cells (PBMCs), taken when the disease was refractory, from a patient treated with antithyroid drugs. V usage is TRBV6-1 and J usage is TRBJ2-5; D is possibly TRBD1 (7 bases). The receptor's source is a female donor with Graves disease. CDR3 sequence: CASSLETGRTETQYF. The CDR3 DNA sequence: TGTGCCAGCAGTCTAGAGACAGGGAGGACGGAGACCCAGTACTTC.